Presented here are 23 T cell receptor beta chains from one specimen sequenced in a study of blood T cells in healthy people across ages. Primers used in a second PCR of about 7 to 11 cycles were a sample-barcoded 5' primer and a J-beta primer mix. TCRdb recomputed calls from the 5' RACE reads with MiXCR, one row per CDR3 protein. The data contain around 1.5 million distinct CDR3 sequences, around 39% of them seen just once; the ten biggest clones take up 7% to 9.5%. Material: blood. These receptors were taken from a woman aged 18-29 years in good health.

This chain uses TRBV15 with TRBJ1-4; no definite D call. CDR1 and CDR2 (germline): LNHNV, YYDKDF (reference sequence). The V and J ends lost 3 bases and 4 bases respectively, with 9 bases between them. There are 14 residues in the CDR3. CDR3: CATSSPGINEKLFF. CDR3 sequence (DNA): TGTGCCACCAGCAGCCCGGGGATTAATGAAAAACTGTTTTTT.

This clonotype was recorded a few times. The chain is built from TRBV5-1 and TRBJ1-5, with unresolved D. Trimming took 0 bases from V and 9 from J, leaving 10 bases between them. The CDR3 has 13 residues. Per the germline V gene, CDR1 is SGHRS and CDR2 is YFSETQ. DNA of the CDR3: TGCGCCAGCAGCTTGGACGCGGGCCCGCCCCAGCATTTT. It encodes CASSLDAGPPQHF. Based on the CDR3 plus reference TRBV5-1 and TRBJ1-5, the full variable domain is KAGVTQTPRYLIKTRGQQVTLSCSPISGHRSVSWYQQTPGQGLQFLFEYFSETQRNKGNFPGRFSGRQFSNSRSEMNVSTLELGDSALYLCASSLDAGPPQHFGDGTRLSIL.

This chain joins TRBV12-3 or TRBV12-4 and TRBJ1-2; 11 positions match TRBD1. V lost 6 bases and J lost 7; bases outside the gene matches: 7. This CDR3 is 14 amino acids long. CDR3 nucleotide sequence: TGTGCCAGCAGCGTGCGGACAGGGGGCTCTGGCTACACCTTC. Its protein product is CASSVRTGGSGYTF.

On this clonotype: A much larger clone differs from this one at a single base, so this may be a read error. J is TRBJ2-7 and V is TRBV29-1; perhaps TRBD2 as D (5 bases). Germline V gene data show CDR1 as SQVTM and CDR2 as ANQGSEA. This CDR3 region has 15 residues. CDR3 in amino acids: CSAEDPGLKSYEQYF. The DNA of the CDR3 is TGCAGCGCTGAAGATCCAGGACTGAAGTCCTACGAGCAGTACTTC.

The chain uses TRBV7-9 and TRBJ2-1; 7 bases agree with TRBD1. The CDR3 runs 16 residues. With V trimmed by 7 bases and J by 7 bases, 16 bases remained unmatched. Germline lookup yields CDR1 SEHNR and CDR2 FQNEAQ (reference sequence). CDR3 sequence (DNA): TGTGCCAGCACCACAGGGGTGGGGTCGAATTGGAATGAGCAGTTCTTC. It specifies CASTTGVGSNWNEQFF. The variable domain in full, with the rest retrieved from reference TRBV7-9 and TRBJ2-1, is DTGVSQNPRHKITKRGQNVTFRCDPISEHNRLYWYRQTLGQGPEFLTYFQNEAQLEKSRLLSDRFSAERPKGSFSTLEIQRTEQGDSAMYLCASTTGVGSNWNEQFFGPGTRLTVL.

This chain uses TRBV7-2 with TRBJ2-2; D is possibly TRBD2 (5 bases). Trimming stripped 3 bases from V and 4 bases from J, with 12 bases between. CDR1 is SGHTA and CDR2 is FQGNSA in the germline V gene. The CDR3 is 15 residues long. CDR3 sequence: CASSFSGSFTGELFF. As DNA, the CDR3 is TGTGCCAGCAGCTTTTCTGGGAGTTTCACCGGGGAGCTGTTTTTT.

CDR3 loop: CASSLRTSGSVEQFF. CDR3 nucleotides: TGTGCCAGCAGCCTCCGGACTAGCGGGAGTGTTGAGCAGTTCTTC. The chain carries TRBV7-9 and TRBJ2-1, with 13 bases that match TRBD2. Germline lookup yields CDR1 SEHNR and CDR2 FQNEAQ (reference sequence). The CDR3 is 15 amino acids. Losses at the gene ends were 5 bases for V and 9 bases for J; bases not matched to a gene: 7.

The V and J genes are TRBV7-8 and TRBJ2-3; D may be TRBD1 (6 bases). V dropped 3 bases and J dropped 3 bases, with 13 bases sitting between them. Germline-derived CDR1 and CDR2 are SGHVS and FQNEAQ. The CDR3 totals 15 residues. CDR3 nucleotide sequence: TGTGCCAGCAGCTTTCAAGCAGGGGTGACAGATACGCAGTATTTT. It codes for CASSFQAGVTDTQYF.

The chain joins TRBV28 to TRBJ1-2, with D possibly TRBD1 on 6 matching bases. Deletions cut 5 bases from V and 8 bases from J, with 18 bases between. The CDR3 spans 14 residues. The germline V gene encodes CDR1 MDHEN and CDR2 SYDVKM. The CDR3 loop reads CASSPAGTTGGYTF. The CDR3 bases are TGTGCCAGCAGTCCTGCCGGGACAACGGGCGGCTACACCTTC.

The V call is TRBV12-3 or TRBV12-4, the J call TRBJ2-1; D might be TRBD1 or TRBD2, each matching 5 bases. V dropped 5 bases and J dropped 3 bases, with 14 bases sitting between them. The CDR3 loop spans 15 amino acids. The CDR3 nucleotides are TGTGCCAGCAGTGCCGGGACGGATTACTACAATGAGCAGTTCTTC. This encodes CASSAGTDYYNEQFF.

The V gene is TRBV7-9, the J gene TRBJ2-2; D possibly matches TRBD1 or TRBD2 (7 bases each). Trimming cost V 2 bases and J 3 bases, with 10 bases left between them. The CDR3 runs 15 residues. Germline assignment: CDR1 SEHNR and CDR2 FQNEAQ (reference sequence). The CDR3 loop reads CASSLSGTDTGELFF. Here the CDR3 DNA reads TGTGCCAGCAGCTTAAGCGGGACAGACACCGGGGAGCTGTTTTTT.

This clonotype was seen a single time. The rearrangement uses TRBV20-1 and TRBJ1-5; no reliable D call. Germline CDR1 DFQATT, CDR2 SNEGSKA (reference sequence). Trimming left V 5 bases short and J 4 bases short, with 12 bases between. The CDR3 runs 13 residues. The CDR3 is CSAVTEQNQPQHF. DNA for the CDR3: TGCAGTGCTGTTACTGAACAAAATCAGCCCCAGCATTTT.

CDR3: CASSLTPGERYNEQFF. The CDR3, as DNA: TGTGCCAGCAGCTTAACACCAGGGGAAAGGTACAATGAGCAGTTCTTC. The rearrangement uses TRBV7-3 and TRBJ2-1; weak D call: TRBD1 (6 bases). Germline V gene data show CDR1 as SGHTA and CDR2 as FQGTGA. V gave up 0 bases and J gave up 4 bases, with 13 bases separating them. CDR3 length equals 16 residues.

This chain connects TRBV27 to TRBJ2-5; TRBD2 matches at 14 bases. The CDR3 has 13 amino acids. Losses at the gene ends were 7 bases for V and 13 bases for J; bases not matched to a gene: 8. The germline V gene encodes CDR1 MNHEY and CDR2 SMNVEV (reference sequence). The CDR3 DNA follows: TGTGCCAGCATGGGACTAGCGGGAGCTGAGTTGTACTTC. Its protein is CASMGLAGAELYF.

The chain links TRBV28 to TRBJ2-5; TRBD2 matches 7 bases. The closer fit of TRBJ2-7 to the DNA end suggests the J call may be wrong. This CDR3 comprises 14 residues. Germline CDR1 reads MDHEN; CDR2 reads SYDVKM. DNA for the CDR3: TGTGCCAGCAGGGGGAGGGTCGCTTCGGGCGAGCAGTACTTC. It codes for CASRGRVASGEQYF.

This clonotype turned up a few times. The CDR3 here is CASTPSTSGGSYEQYF. The CDR3 DNA reads as TGCGCCAGCACCCCATCGACTAGCGGGGGGAGCTACGAGCAGTACTTC. The V and J genes are TRBV5-1 and TRBJ2-7, with 13 bases matching TRBD2. The CDR3 runs to 16 residues. V lost 6 bases, J lost 3 bases, and 9 bases stayed unmatched. CDR1 is SGHRS, CDR2 YFSETQ, per germline.

The CDR3 here is CASGLDRGETQYF. In DNA form, the CDR3 reads TGTGCTAGTGGTTTGGACAGGGGGGAGACCCAGTACTTC. V and J are TRBV12-5 and TRBJ2-7; 8 nucleotides match TRBD1. The DNA end lines up better with TRBJ2-5; the J call may be wrong. This CDR3 contains 13 residues. Germline V gene sequence: CDR1 LGHNT, CDR2 FRNRAP.

The chain links TRBV7-9 to TRBJ1-1; D gene ambiguous. The CDR3 runs to 15 residues. Germline loops: CDR1 SEHNR, CDR2 FQNEAQ (reference sequence). V shed 0 bases and J shed 5 bases, with 13 bases lying between them. Here the CDR3 reads CASSLAPILGTEAFF. CDR3 in DNA: TGTGCCAGCAGCTTAGCACCAATCTTGGGGACTGAAGCTTTCTTT.

The table lists this clonotype with a few counts. The CDR3 bases are TGCAGCGTTGAAGTTAGCAGGGTAAGCTCCTACGAGCAGTACTTC. Translation gives CSVEVSRVSSYEQYF. This rearrangement joins TRBV29-1 to TRBJ2-7, with a possible D match to TRBD1 (5 bases). Deletions cut 1 base from V and 0 bases from J, with 13 bases between. The CDR3 extends over 15 amino acids. Germline assignment: CDR1 SQVTM and CDR2 ANQGSEA.

This clonotype was found a few times. The chain combines TRBV10-3 with TRBJ2-3; D is unresolved. The length of the CDR3 is 11 residues. Germline lookup yields CDR1 ENHRY and CDR2 SYGVKD. Trimming cost V 10 bases and J 3 bases, with 8 bases left between them. The CDR3 region has the DNA TGTGCCACCGGAGAGACAGATACGCAGTATTTT. Its protein product is CATGETDTQYF.

This clonotype was seen only once. The chain carries TRBV2 and TRBJ2-7; 9 nucleotides agree with TRBD1. This CDR3 is 14 amino acids long. Germline CDR1 SNHLY, CDR2 FYNNEI. Trimming took 10 bases from V and 7 from J; bases not matched to a gene: 14. The CDR3 protein is CANPPLQGAQEQYF. The CDR3 region has the DNA TGTGCCAACCCACCCCTACAGGGGGCTCAAGAGCAGTACTTC.

The J gene is TRBJ1-1, the V gene TRBV5-5; a possible D gene is TRBD1 (5 bases). The CDR3 totals 16 residues. Germline assignment: CDR1 SGHKS and CDR2 YYEKEE (reference sequence). The V and J ends lost 4 bases and 1 base respectively, with 17 bases between them. The CDR3: CASSRDPPAANTEAFF. CDR3 in DNA: TGTGCCAGCAGCCGGGACCCTCCGGCGGCGAACACTGAAGCTTTCTTT.

This clonotype turned up a few times. In nucleotides, the CDR3 is TGTGCCAGCAGTTCGATGGCGGCCCCGCAGTATTTT. This codes for CASSSMAAPQYF. The V gene is TRBV6-5, the J gene TRBJ2-3; D is undetermined. Per germline, CDR1 MNHEY and CDR2 SVGAGI. Trimming stripped 4 bases from V and 10 bases from J, with 12 bases between. The CDR3 is made up of 12 amino acids.